This paragraph reports one T cell receptor (beta chain). There is no known antigen for this receptor. No much larger clonotype is one base removed from it; base qualities were not supplied. Libraries were prepared through the immunoSEQ multiplex PCR assay. For the multiplex PCR, a mixture combining 60 forward primers for TCR Vbeta segments and 13 reverse primers for TCR Jbeta segments was used. Amplification of the CDR3 region of rearranged TCR beta genes was performed with a multiplex PCR assay on genomic DNA. The amplified TCR beta libraries were sequenced on the Illumina HiSeq System as 87-base-pair reads. Per the source publication's procedure: Across the roughly 670 repertoires, a later analysis counted some 81 million unique TCR beta chains, 9.5 million to 12 million of which were shared by at least two donors. Raw reads were error-corrected and collapsed into unique sequences by a nearest-neighbor algorithm in which closely related sequences were merged to remove PCR and sequencing errors. Alignment of CDR3 sequences to IMGT reference sequences was used to assign V, D and J gene segments. For a sequence to be retained, a match of at least six nucleotides to both a V gene segment and a J gene segment was required. Rearrangements were called productive when the CDR3 lacked stop codons and stayed in frame with V and J; all others were non-productive. CDR3 was defined by IMGT convention, running from the second conserved V-encoded cysteine to the conserved J-encoded phenylalanine. Sequences without an unambiguous match to a single V gene segment were excluded from the earlier analysis of about 600 of the donors. In an earlier analysis of about 590 of the donors, a V segment was called functional when productive rearrangements were above 56.7%, and segregating when the standard deviation between donors exceeded 5%. To diagnose cytomegalovirus status from the catalog of TCR beta chain sequences, a statistical classification framework was built. A later analysis assigned V and J genes by comparing TCR nucleotide sequences with IMGT/GENE-DB human TR gene sequences. In a later analysis, CDR3 sequences and most-parsimonious VDJ recombination scenarios were assigned using the TCRdist pipeline. In a later analysis, every TCR beta chain was defined by the combination of its CDR3 amino acid sequence and its V-gene family, and reads without a unique V-gene family were dropped. A later analysis removed 500 to 650 highly shared, low-generation-probability nucleotide sequences to deal with suspected cross-contamination and a sequencing artifact. In a later analysis, a clonal expansion index was calculated for each public chain from normalized within-repertoire ranks of inferred template counts. In a later analysis, generation probabilities were computed using a VDJ recombination model fitted to out-of-frame rearrangements, and the results were checked against IGoR. In a later analysis, TCR-TCR, TCR-HLA and TCR-CMV co-occurrence was scored with hypergeometric tests, and a repertoire-size bias correction was applied to TCR pairs. False discovery rates were estimated in a later analysis by permuting HLA or CMV assignments 20 times. In a later analysis, co-occurring TCRs were grouped using DBSCAN, with TCRdist sequence similarity added in when clustering inside HLA-allele-positive subsets. Co-occurrence clustering excluded repertoires with fewer than 30,000 or more than 120,000 public chains, plus five with anomalous nucleotide sharing. TCRdb stores this immuneACCESS table with in-frame sequences only. Part of the clones is absent; in the studies checked, under half of the shortfall reflects unresolved V genes, and no reason is known for the rest. V, J and clone size are taken as reported in that table, and D and trimming were inferred from the DNA itself. The sample data list around 200,000 clones, and 82% of these were observed just once. Clones ranked in the top ten supply approximately 0.8% of the sample.

This specimen comes from a study of cytomegalovirus exposure and HLA in healthy donors (dated by TCRdb to 2017 to 2019). General notes on the study: According to an earlier analysis of around 600 of the donors, about 179 million T cells yielded over 90 million unique TCR beta sequences and approximately 280 Gb of sequence data. Across about 370 genotyped donors of the cohort, an average of about 200,000 unique TCR beta nucleotide sequences per donor were sequenced, and approximately 19% of those sequences were non-productive. All discovery cohort repertoires had been generated using a single sequencing platform. Along with the approximately 700-subject first cohort, a separate validation cohort of over a hundred different subjects was used. Donor age, sex, ethnicity and CMV serostatus were compiled together with the repertoire data. The study used immunosequencing to profile the T cell repertoires of under 700 subjects and linked those repertoires to cytomegalovirus serostatus. Among the roughly 400 genotyped donors, under 90% belonged to the genetic ancestry cluster associated with self-reported Caucasian donors. The number of donors typed differed by locus, with about 629-630 for A, B, C, DRB1 and DQB1, roughly 520 for DQA1, over 600 for DPA1, and over 400 for DPB1. Both class I and class II loci were covered by HLA typing, at four-digit resolution. In a later analysis, previously published TCR beta repertoires from several hundred donors were re-analyzed and high-resolution HLA genotyping was added so that TCR occurrence patterns could be studied. In the later analysis, no new phenotypic data were used to find candidate immune exposures; instead, reliance was placed on TCR beta sequences and their occurrence across donors. Approximately 300 gigabases of sequencing data and 75 million to 85 million unique TCR sequences made up an early release that covered under 750 HLA-typed donors. To predict cytomegalovirus infection status, the study brought together high-throughput TCR immunosequencing, statistical association of individual TCRs with disease status, and machine learning. An earlier analysis of some 600 of the donors applied high-throughput TCR beta sequencing to assess whether each TCR beta V gene segment acted as functional or pseudogenic. The aim of the study was to test whether cataloging public T cell receptors could identify signatures of past pathogen exposure. A few DR-DQ haplotypes were treated as single units for association and clustering because of strong linkage in the cohort. In a later genetic analysis, genome-wide SNP genotypes for about three fifths of the roughly 670 donors were used, and that subset was treated as a discovery cohort.

Reading from cysteine to phenylalanine, the CDR3 counts 16 amino acids. The retained sequence is limited to the CDR3, 48 bases, with the frame set at the first base. Overall results and qualifications from the work: Specific HLA alleles were associated with over 15,000 TCR beta sequences at a false discovery rate of 0.05 in a later analysis. Because some donors lacked HLA typing at each locus, the association tests relied only on the typed subset. A later genetic analysis associated a missense DCLRE1C variant with V-gene and J-gene trimming of TCR beta chains, and an independent cohort replicated the association. According to a later analysis, parvovirus B19, influenza, CMV and Epstein-Barr virus appeared linked to several top co-occurrence clusters. Correlated functional status among segregating V segments might be attributable to linkage disequilibrium, but an unknown experimental factor could not be ruled out. Strong co-occurrence of HLA alleles, especially DR and DQ, made assigning TCR associations to individual alleles difficult. A few of the identified cytomegalovirus-associated TCR beta chains were confirmed in vitro to be specific for cytomegalovirus antigens. Because counts were too low, seventeen rarely observed V segments, including chromosome 9 orphons, were excluded from the earlier analysis of roughly 580 of the donors. An earlier analysis of approximately 570 of the donors showed that most TCR beta V segments appeared in productive rearrangements either about 90% or about 30% of the time, which broadly matched IMGT annotations. According to a later genetic analysis, donors in an Asian-associated ancestry cluster had fewer N-insertions in productive TCRs than the roughly 660-donor mean. A further reported finding was that TCR beta sequences accurately predicted the HLA-A and HLA-B alleles for most subjects in the first cohort. Across donors, most TCR sequences were observed very rarely, whereas some public TCRs were present in many individuals. Cytomegalovirus status was reported to be diagnosed by the classifier with high specificity and sensitivity in both the original and validation cohorts. In a later analysis, most CMV-associated TCR beta chains were found to appear HLA-restricted, with HLA associations seemingly driven largely by CMV exposure. This cohort had only TCR beta chains sequenced, and the lack of alpha or paired-chain data limited which features could be detected. The authors suggested that the approach could potentially be extended to other disease states and immunological phenotypes. Sequencing depth was assumed to be roughly uniform across donors in the presence/absence analyses, though that assumption may not hold. The 87-base-pair reads could not distinguish some IMGT-functional V segments, including TRBV6-2 and TRBV6-3, so those segments were excluded. A later analysis found that HLA-associated TCR beta chains were more clonally expanded and had lower generation probabilities than equally common non-associated chains. A total of 164 TCR beta chains were listed by the study as associated with cytomegalovirus. A group of highly shared sequence variants was considered likely to be a technical artifact of the sequencing pipeline. A later analysis found that TCR association rates varied across HLA loci, with DRB1 alleles showing the most associated TCRs and HLA-C alleles the fewest. For the cohort, immune exposure information was limited to CMV serostatus.

The cohort was made up of hundreds of healthy bone marrow donors. At the time of sampling, every cohort member was nominally healthy, though immune exposures that went unrecorded were likely present. The donor was CMV seronegative and belonged to the group of more than 300 seronegative cohort members. Each donor provided a peripheral blood sample, and peripheral blood mononuclear cells were used for TCR beta sequencing. The Qiagen DNeasy Blood Extraction Kit was used to extract genomic DNA from the blood cell samples. This sequence originates from a young woman in good health and CMV-seronegative. The specimen was PBMCs. This chain joins TRBV21-1 to TRBJ1-5; the DNA was not used to check the table's D call, TRBD1. TRBV21-1 is a pseudogene segment. The sequenced DNA: TGTGCCAGCAGCAAAGTTTGGGGGCGTAGCAATCAGCCCCAGCATTTT. It encodes CASSKVWGRSNQPQHF.